This is a list of T cell receptor beta chains from one sample in a study of OX40 agonist ivuxolimab in advanced cancers. Only in-frame clones appear in the TCRdb table, and some are missing; sequencing was by immunoSEQ multiplex PCR. Here the sample spans about 68,000 clones, more than 70% being singletons. The source material was CD4+ or CD8+ T cells sorted from blood, sampled in a trial of the OX40 agonist ivuxolimab. These TCRs come from an adult with an advanced solid tumor such as melanoma, head and neck, liver or kidney cancer. The CDR3 runs from the conserved cysteine through the conserved F or W. The size field is filled for only some rows; it gives once, few, many or a size class.

clone_size v_call cdr3_length cdr3_aa
few TRBV19 14 CASSLRGPTYEQYF
NA TRBV6-6 14 CASSYGRGYNEQFF
NA TRBV28 16 CASRKQGAHYNSPLHF
NA TRBV5-8 15 CASSLADSRDGGYTF
NA TRBV18 17 CASSPVNPTGHTGELFF
NA TRBV11-3 18 CASSLLSADSKFTGELFF
NA TRBV5-1 14 CASSSAPPNTEAFF
NA TRBV19 17 CASSSRDILSGANVLTF
few TRBV7-9 15 CASSLGRTEGETQYF
NA TRBV7-8 14 CASSLRAGANVLTF
few TRBV6-6 14 CASRTNRDQGEQYF
NA TRBV5-1 14 CASSPDSPNQPQHF
NA TRBV6-1 15 CASSFFGVENTEAFF
NA TRBV7-8 11 CASSQTDTQYF
NA TRBV19 17 CASSIGGGLWNTGELFF
NA TRBV5-1 14 CASSSGTGGVEQYF
NA TRBV14 14 CASSQQKNTGELFF
NA TRBV5-1 14 CASRQGRANYGYTF
NA TRBV2 16 CASSGPGLGGNNEQFF
NA TRBV7-9 15 CASSFQGTGTTEAFF
once TRBV5-1 13 CASSFDTNTEAFF
NA TRBV7-9 15 CASSFKQGATGELFF
NA TRBV2 14 CASRTTGDNQPQHF
few TRBV7-2 16 CASSKGLAGRADTQYF
NA TRBV29-1 14 CSVGWPGGVTEAFF
NA TRBV7-9 15 CASSLGGAPLYEQYF
NA TRBV7-9 13 CASQGGAGQPQHF
NA TRBV7-6 15 CASSLGGSGSGGYTF
few TRBV5-5 12 CASSLDTDTQYF